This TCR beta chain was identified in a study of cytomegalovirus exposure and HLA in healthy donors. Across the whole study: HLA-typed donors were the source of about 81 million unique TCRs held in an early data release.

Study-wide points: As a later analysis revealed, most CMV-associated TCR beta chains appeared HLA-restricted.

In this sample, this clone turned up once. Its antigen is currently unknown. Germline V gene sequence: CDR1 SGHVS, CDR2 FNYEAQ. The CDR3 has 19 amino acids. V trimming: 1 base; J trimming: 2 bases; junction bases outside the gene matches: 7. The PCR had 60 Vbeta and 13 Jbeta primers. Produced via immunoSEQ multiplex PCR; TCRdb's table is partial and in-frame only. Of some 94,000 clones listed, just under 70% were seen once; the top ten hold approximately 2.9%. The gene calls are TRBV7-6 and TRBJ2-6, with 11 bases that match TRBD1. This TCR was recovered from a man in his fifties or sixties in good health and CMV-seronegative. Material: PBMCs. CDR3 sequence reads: CASSLVPGQGVTGANVLTF. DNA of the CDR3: TGTGCCAGCAGCTTAGTTCCGGGACAGGGGGTTACTGGGGCCAACGTCCTGACTTTC.